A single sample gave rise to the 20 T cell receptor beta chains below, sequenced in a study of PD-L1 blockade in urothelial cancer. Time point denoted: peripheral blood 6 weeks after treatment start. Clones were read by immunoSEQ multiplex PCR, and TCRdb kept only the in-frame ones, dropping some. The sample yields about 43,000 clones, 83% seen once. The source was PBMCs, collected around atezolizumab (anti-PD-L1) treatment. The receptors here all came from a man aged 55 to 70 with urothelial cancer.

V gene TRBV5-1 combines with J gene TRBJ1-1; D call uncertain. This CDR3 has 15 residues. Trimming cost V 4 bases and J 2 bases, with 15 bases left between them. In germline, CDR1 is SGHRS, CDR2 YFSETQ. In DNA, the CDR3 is TGCGCCAGCAGCGGCCGAAGCGGGTCTAACACTGAAGCTTTCTTT. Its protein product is CASSGRSGSNTEAFF.

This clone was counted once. The CDR3 here is CASSLLPGEGNTIYF. In nucleotides, the CDR3 is TGTGCCAGCAGCTTACTCCCCGGGGAAGGAAACACCATATATTTT. The rearrangement uses TRBV7-9 and TRBJ1-3; no definite D call. Germline V gives CDR1 SEHNR, CDR2 FQNEAQ (reference sequence). The V end was cut by 2 bases, the J end by 4 bases, with 12 bases between. CDR3 length equals 15 residues.

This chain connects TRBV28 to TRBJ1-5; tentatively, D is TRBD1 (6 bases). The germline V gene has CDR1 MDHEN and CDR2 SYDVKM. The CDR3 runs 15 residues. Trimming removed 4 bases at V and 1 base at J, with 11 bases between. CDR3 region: CASSYGQGSNQPQHF. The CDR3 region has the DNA TGTGCCAGCAGTTATGGGCAGGGGAGCAATCAGCCCCAGCATTTT.

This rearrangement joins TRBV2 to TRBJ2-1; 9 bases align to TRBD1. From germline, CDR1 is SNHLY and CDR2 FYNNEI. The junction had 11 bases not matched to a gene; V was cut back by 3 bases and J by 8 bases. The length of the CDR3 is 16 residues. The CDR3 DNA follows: TGTGCCAGCAGTGATGGCTTGGGACAGGGAACCGATGAGCAGTTCTTC. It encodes CASSDGLGQGTDEQFF. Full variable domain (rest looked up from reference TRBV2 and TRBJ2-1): EPEVTQTPSHQVTQMGQEVILRCVPISNHLYFYWYRQILGQKVEFLVSFYNNEISEKSEIFDDQFSVERPDGSNFTLKIRSTKLEDSAMYFCASSDGLGQGTDEQFFGPGTRLTVL.

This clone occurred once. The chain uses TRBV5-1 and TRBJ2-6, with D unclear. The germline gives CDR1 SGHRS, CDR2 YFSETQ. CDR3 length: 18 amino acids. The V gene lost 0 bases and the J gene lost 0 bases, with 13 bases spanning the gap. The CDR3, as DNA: TGCGCCAGCAGCTTGGGTCGGGTTCCGAGCTCTGGGGCCAACGTCCTGACTTTC. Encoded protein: CASSLGRVPSSGANVLTF.

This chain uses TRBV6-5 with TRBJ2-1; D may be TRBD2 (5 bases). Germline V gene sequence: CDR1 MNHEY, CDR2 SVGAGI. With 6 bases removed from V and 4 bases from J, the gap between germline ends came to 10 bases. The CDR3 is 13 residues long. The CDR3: CASRKLVYNEQFF. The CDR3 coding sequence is TGTGCCAGCAGAAAACTAGTGTACAATGAGCAGTTCTTC.

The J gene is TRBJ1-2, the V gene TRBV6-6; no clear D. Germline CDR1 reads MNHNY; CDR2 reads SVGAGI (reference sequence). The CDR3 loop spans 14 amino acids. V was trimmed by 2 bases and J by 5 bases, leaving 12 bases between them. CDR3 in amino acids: CASSYVQEPYGYTF. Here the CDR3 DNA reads TGTGCCAGCAGTTACGTCCAGGAACCTTATGGCTACACCTTC.

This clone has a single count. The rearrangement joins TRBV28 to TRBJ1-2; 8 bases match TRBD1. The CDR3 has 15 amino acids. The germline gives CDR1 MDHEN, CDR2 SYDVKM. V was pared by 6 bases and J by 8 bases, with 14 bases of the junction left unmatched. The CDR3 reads CASSRPETGVGGYTF. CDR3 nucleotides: TGTGCCAGCAGCCGTCCCGAGACAGGGGTTGGAGGCTACACCTTC.

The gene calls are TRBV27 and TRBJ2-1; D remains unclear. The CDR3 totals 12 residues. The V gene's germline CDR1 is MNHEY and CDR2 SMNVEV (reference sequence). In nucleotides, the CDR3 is TGTTGCAGAGTCCGGGTCGGGAATGAGCAGTTCTTC. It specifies CCRVRVGNEQFF.

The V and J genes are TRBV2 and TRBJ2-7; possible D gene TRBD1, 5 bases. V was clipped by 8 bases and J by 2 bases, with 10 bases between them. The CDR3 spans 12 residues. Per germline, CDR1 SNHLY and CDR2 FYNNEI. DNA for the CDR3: TGTGCCAGCTGGCTAGGGGCCTACGAGCAGTACTTC. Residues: CASWLGAYEQYF.

CDR3 in DNA: TGTGCCAGCAGCTCGACAGCGTCCTACGAGCAGTACTTC. This gives the protein CASSSTASYEQYF. J is TRBJ2-7 and V is TRBV11-1; TRBD1 is a possible D gene (5 bases). The germline V and J ends were trimmed by 4 bases and 1 base, with 8 bases remaining between them. The germline V gene has CDR1 SGHAT and CDR2 FQDESV (reference sequence). This CDR3 region has 13 residues.

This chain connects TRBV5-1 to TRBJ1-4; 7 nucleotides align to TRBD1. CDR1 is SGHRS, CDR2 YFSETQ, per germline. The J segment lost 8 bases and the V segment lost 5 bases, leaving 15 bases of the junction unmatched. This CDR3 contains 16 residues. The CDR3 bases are TGCGCCAGCAGAGAGGGCCAGGGGGGCGCGAGGGAAAAACTGTTTTTT. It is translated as CASREGQGGAREKLFF. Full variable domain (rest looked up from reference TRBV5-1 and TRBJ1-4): KAGVTQTPRYLIKTRGQQVTLSCSPISGHRSVSWYQQTPGQGLQFLFEYFSETQRNKGNFPGRFSGRQFSNSRSEMNVSTLELGDSALYLCASREGQGGAREKLFFGSGTQLSVL.

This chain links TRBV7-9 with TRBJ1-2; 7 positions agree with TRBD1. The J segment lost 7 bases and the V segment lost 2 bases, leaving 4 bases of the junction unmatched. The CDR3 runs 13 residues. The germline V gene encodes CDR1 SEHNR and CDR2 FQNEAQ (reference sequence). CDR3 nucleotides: TGTGCCAGCAGCTTAAATGACAGGGTTGGCTACACCTTC. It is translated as CASSLNDRVGYTF.

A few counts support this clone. The CDR3 sequence: CASSRTFGGYTF. The CDR3, as DNA: TGTGCCAGCAGCAGGACTTTTGGCGGCTACACCTTC. J is TRBJ1-2 and V is TRBV14; no clear D. The V gene's germline CDR1 is SGHDN and CDR2 FVKESK. Trimming removed 5 bases from V and 8 bases from J, with 12 bases in between. The CDR3 contains 12 residues.

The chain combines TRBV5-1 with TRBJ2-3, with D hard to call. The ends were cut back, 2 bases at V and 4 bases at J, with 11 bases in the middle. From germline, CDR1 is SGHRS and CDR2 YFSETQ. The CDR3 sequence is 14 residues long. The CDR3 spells CASSFQVPPDTQYF. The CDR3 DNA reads TGCGCCAGCAGCTTCCAGGTCCCCCCAGATACGCAGTATTTT.

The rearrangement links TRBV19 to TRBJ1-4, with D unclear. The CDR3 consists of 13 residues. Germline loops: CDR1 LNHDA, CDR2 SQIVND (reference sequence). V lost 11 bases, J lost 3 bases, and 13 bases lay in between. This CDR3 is CAAARSANEKLFF. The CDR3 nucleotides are TGTGCCGCAGCCAGGTCGGCTAATGAAAAACTGTTTTTT. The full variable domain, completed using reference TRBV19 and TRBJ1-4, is DGGITQSPKYLFRKEGQNVTLSCEQNLNHDAMYWYRQDPGQGLRLIYYSQIVNDFQKGDIAEGYSVSREKKESFPLTVTSAQKNPTAFYLCAAARSANEKLFFGSGTQLSVL.

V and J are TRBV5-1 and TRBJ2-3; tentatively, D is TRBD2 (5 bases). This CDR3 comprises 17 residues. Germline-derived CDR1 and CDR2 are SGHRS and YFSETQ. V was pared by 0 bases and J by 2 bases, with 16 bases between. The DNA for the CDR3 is TGCGCCAGCAGCTTGGCCCCTCTTGGAGCGGCCACAGATACGCAGTATTTT. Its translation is CASSLAPLGAATDTQYF.

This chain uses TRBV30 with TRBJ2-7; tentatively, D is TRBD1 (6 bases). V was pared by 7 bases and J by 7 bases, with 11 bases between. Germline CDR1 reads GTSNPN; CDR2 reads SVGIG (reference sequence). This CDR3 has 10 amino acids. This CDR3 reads CAFERGEQYF. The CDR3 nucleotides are TGTGCCTTCGAGAGGGGGGAGCAGTACTTC.

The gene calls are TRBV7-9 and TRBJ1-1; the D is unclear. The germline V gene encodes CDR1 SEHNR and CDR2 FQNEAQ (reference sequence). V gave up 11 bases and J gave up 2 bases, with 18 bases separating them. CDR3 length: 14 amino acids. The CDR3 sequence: CAVIEGIFNTEAFF. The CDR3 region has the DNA TGTGCCGTCATCGAGGGTATTTTCAACACTGAAGCTTTCTTT. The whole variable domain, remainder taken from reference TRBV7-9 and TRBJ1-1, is DTGVSQNPRHKITKRGQNVTFRCDPISEHNRLYWYRQTLGQGPEFLTYFQNEAQLEKSRLLSDRFSAERPKGSFSTLEIQRTEQGDSAMYLCAVIEGIFNTEAFFGQGTRLTVV.

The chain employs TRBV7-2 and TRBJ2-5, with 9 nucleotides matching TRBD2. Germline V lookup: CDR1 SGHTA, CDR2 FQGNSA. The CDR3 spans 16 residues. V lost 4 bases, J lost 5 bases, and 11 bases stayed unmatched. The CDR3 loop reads CASSYWGRGGLETQYF. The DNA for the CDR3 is TGTGCCAGCAGCTATTGGGGGCGGGGGGGCCTCGAGACCCAGTACTTC.